The rows below give T cell receptor beta chains drawn from one sample of a study of cytomegalovirus exposure and HLA in healthy donors. Libraries were prepared by immunoSEQ multiplex PCR; TCRdb keeps only in-frame clonotypes and omits some of them. Found here are around 170,000 clones, over 65% of them singletons; the top ten hold around 1.5%. The specimen sequenced was PBMCs. These receptors all come from a man younger than 35 in good health and CMV-seronegative. CDR3s include the opening cysteine and the closing phenylalanine or tryptophan. A D gene is named only where the DNA matches it firmly. Where a row states a size, it is once, few, many or the class of an expanded clone; other rows omit it.

D,size,J,V,DNA,CDR3
.,few,TRBJ1-2,TRBV7-9,TGTGCCAGCAGCTTAAGTGGGCAAATCAACTATGGCTACACCTTC,CASSLSGQINYGYTF
TRBD1,few,TRBJ1-2,TRBV6-4,TGTGCCAGCAGTGAAGATGCAGGGGGTGCCTATGGCTACACCTTC,CASSEDAGGAYGYTF
TRBD1,.,TRBJ1-5,TRBV6-9,TGTGCCAGCAGTTATAAGGGACAGGAGGGGTTTAGCAATCAGCCCCAGCATTTT,CASSYKGQEGFSNQPQHF
TRBD1,.,TRBJ2-7,TRBV6-5,TGTGCCAGCAGTCGACAGGGGCTATACGAGCAGTACTTC,CASSRQGLYEQYF
TRBD2,.,TRBJ2-5,TRBV4-1,TGCGCCAGCAGCCGTCTAGCGGGGGTGAGGGAGACCCAGTACTTC,CASSRLAGVRETQYF
TRBD2,few,TRBJ2-3,TRBV14,TGTGCCAGCAGCCAAGCACTAGCGGGGGGTCTCACAGATACGCAGTATTTT,CASSQALAGGLTDTQYF
.,.,TRBJ1-6,TRBV4-3,TGCGCCAGCAGCCAAGAAAGGGAGGGCCCCCTCCACTTT,CASSQEREGPLHF
TRBD1,few,TRBJ1-2,TRBV29-1,TGCAGCGTTGTCGGACAGGGAGGGTATGGCTACACCTTC,CSVVGQGGYGYTF
TRBD2,.,TRBJ2-1,TRBV30,TGTGCCTGGAGTTTTGGGGGAGGGGACAATGAGCAGTTCTTC,CAWSFGGGDNEQFF
TRBD1,.,TRBJ1-5,TRBV6-6,TGTGCCAGCAGCCGACAGGGGAGCAATCAGCCCCAGCATTTT,CASSRQGSNQPQHF
.,.,TRBJ1-1,TRBV7-6,TGTGCCAGCAGCTTAGTTACAGGAAACGAGGCTTTCTTT,CASSLVTGNEAFF
.,few,TRBJ1-6,TRBV5-6,TGTGCCAGCAGCTTAGACAGACATAATTCACCCCTCCACTTT,CASSLDRHNSPLHF
.,.,TRBJ2-6,TRBV29-1,TGCAGCGTTGAAGAGGGCCCCATCAACGTCCTGACTTTC,CSVEEGPINVLTF
.,.,TRBJ2-7,TRBV6-5,TGTGCCAGCAGTGAAAGTCGAGGGCAGTCCTTC,CASSESRGQSF
TRBD1,.,TRBJ2-1,TRBV2,TGTGCCACAAGAACGACCGGGACAGGGTCCTACAATGAGCAGTTCTTC,CATRTTGTGSYNEQFF
.,.,TRBJ2-4,TRBV27,TGTGCCAGCGGGCGGGGTGGGGGAAACATTCAGTACTTC,CASGRGGGNIQYF
TRBD2,.,TRBJ2-3,TRBV11-2,TGTGCCAGCAGCTTACACCGCTCGGGGGGAGATACGCAGTATTTT,CASSLHRSGGDTQYF
.,.,TRBJ1-1,TRBV7-9,TGTGCCAGCAGCCCTACCGCCCGACAGTACACTGAAGCTTTCTTT,CASSPTARQYTEAFF
.,few,TRBJ1-4,TRBV19,TGTGCCAGTAGACCCCGGGACAATAATGAAAAACTGTTTTTT,CASRPRDNNEKLFF
.,.,TRBJ2-3,TRBV28,TGTGCCACCTCCAGGGGAGGGCCCACAGATACGCAGTATTTT,CATSRGGPTDTQYF
TRBD1,.,TRBJ2-1,TRBV6-6,TGTGCCAGCAACTCCGGGACAGGGACCTACAATGAGCAGTTCTTC,CASNSGTGTYNEQFF
.,.,TRBJ1-5,TRBV28,TGTGCCAGCAGTTTGTTTAGTAATCAGCCCCAGCATTTT,CASSLFSNQPQHF
.,.,TRBJ1-2,TRBV6-5,TGTGCCAGCAGTTCCAACACACCGAACTATGGCTACACCTTC,CASSSNTPNYGYTF
.,.,TRBJ1-1,TRBV27,TGTGCCAGCAGTTTACACACTAAGTACACTGAAGCTTTCTTT,CASSLHTKYTEAFF
TRBD2,.,TRBJ2-3,TRBV2,TGTGCCAGCAGTAGAAGACAAGCGGGGTCAAATACGCAGTATTTT,CASSRRQAGSNTQYF
TRBD2,.,TRBJ2-1,TRBV4-3,TGCGCCAGCAGCCAAGAAGTGGGACTAGCGGGGTCGCTCCACAATGAGCAGTTCTTC,CASSQEVGLAGSLHNEQFF
TRBD1,.,TRBJ2-2,TRBV19,TGTGCCAGTGACAACAGGGGACCGAACACCGGGGAGCTGTTTTTT,CASDNRGPNTGELFF
.,.,TRBJ2-1,TRBV5-4,TGTGCCAGCAGCTTGGCCGGGATGAATAAGAATGAGCAGTTCTTC,CASSLAGMNKNEQFF
.,.,TRBJ2-5,TRBV6-6,TGTGCCAGCCAAAGGTACCGGGAGCAAGAGACCCAGTACTTC,CASQRYREQETQYF
.,.,TRBJ2-2,TRBV11-1,TGTGCCAGCAGCCCGACCCAGGCCAAGAGAGGGGAGCTGTTTTTT,CASSPTQAKRGELFF
.,.,TRBJ1-1,TRBV14,TGTGCCAGCAGCCGGGACTTACTGACTGAAGCTTTCTTT,CASSRDLLTEAFF
TRBD2,.,TRBJ2-7,TRBV13,TGTGCCAGCAGCTTAAGACTACCTACACTAGCGGCGCATGTGCTGTACTTC,CASSLRLPTLAAHVLYF
TRBD1,.,TRBJ1-6,TRBV4-3,TGCGCCAGCAGCCAAGATTGGAACAGGGGGCGTAATTCACCCCTCCACTTT,CASSQDWNRGRNSPLHF
.,.,TRBJ2-1,TRBV12-5,TGTGCTAGTGGTTTGGGATTGGCTAGCTTCGGGGATGAGCAGTTCTTC,CASGLGLASFGDEQFF
TRBD1,.,TRBJ1-4,TRBV19,TGTGCCAGTAGTGCCGAACAGGGGACTAATGAAAAACTGTTTTTT,CASSAEQGTNEKLFF
.,few,TRBJ1-3,TRBV30,TGTGCCTGGGGCGGAGGAAACACCATATATTTT,CAWGGGNTIYF